Shown below are 6 T cell receptor beta chains from a single sample sequenced in a study of cytomegalovirus exposure and HLA in healthy donors. A multiplex PCR was run with 60 Vbeta primers and 13 Jbeta primers. The protocol was immunoSEQ multiplex PCR, while the TCRdb copy is restricted to in-frame clones and leaves out a portion. The sample has roughly 200,000 clones; around 73% are singletons. Sequencing used PBMCs. The source of these receptors is a woman aged 25-40 years in good health and CMV-seronegative.

This sequence joins TRBV6-5 and TRBJ2-7; 10 bases are shared with TRBD2. The V gene end was trimmed by 5 bases and the J gene end by 5 bases; junction bases not matched to a gene: 9. This CDR3 has 15 residues. Looked up from germline, CDR1 is MNHEY and CDR2 is SVGAGI. The CDR3 is CASSPELAGLHEQYF. The DNA of the CDR3 is TGTGCCAGCAGTCCCGAACTAGCGGGGTTACACGAGCAGTACTTC.

This clone was picked up one time. The chain carries TRBV13 and TRBJ2-3; TRBD1 aligns across 9 bases. The germline V gene encodes CDR1 PRHDT and CDR2 FYEKMQ (reference sequence). The CDR3 extends over 16 amino acids. The junction had 6 bases not matched to a gene; V was cut back by 2 bases and J by 3 bases. CDR3 residues: CASSLYRTGETDTQYF. DNA of the CDR3: TGTGCCAGCAGCTTATATCGGACAGGGGAGACAGATACGCAGTATTTT.

This clone was seen once. The gene calls are TRBV7-2 and TRBJ1-5, with unresolved D. This CDR3 spans 12 amino acids. Per the germline V gene, CDR1 is SGHTA and CDR2 is FQGNSA. Trimming stripped 1 base from V and 8 bases from J, with 6 bases between. Here the CDR3 reads CASSLGGKPQHF. The CDR3 DNA reads as TGTGCCAGCAGCTTAGGAGGGAAGCCCCAGCATTTT.

This clone was counted between two and nine times. The chain combines TRBV5-1 with TRBJ2-7; no definite D call. The ends were cut back, 4 bases at V and 3 bases at J, with 14 bases in the middle. This CDR3 comprises 14 residues. Germline CDR1 is SGHRS and CDR2 is YFSETQ. CDR3 protein: CASSPGSRYYEQYF. The DNA of the CDR3 is TGCGCCAGCAGCCCCGGGTCCAGATACTACGAGCAGTACTTC.

The CDR3 sequence: CASARVAGEETQYF. The CDR3, as DNA: TGTGCCAGCGCGAGGGTAGCGGGGGAAGAGACCCAGTACTTC. V and J are TRBV28 and TRBJ2-5; 9 nucleotides match TRBD2. This CDR3 spans 14 amino acids. Germline-derived CDR1 and CDR2 are MDHEN and SYDVKM. The junction had 7 bases not matched to a gene; V was cut back by 8 bases and J by 3 bases. Full variable domain (remainder filled in from reference TRBV28 and TRBJ2-5): DVKVTQSSRYLVKRTGEKVFLECVQDMDHENMFWYRQDPGLGLRLIYFSYDVKMKEKGDIPEGYSVSREKKERFSLILESASTNQTSMYLCASARVAGEETQYFGPGTRLLVL.

The chain joins TRBV7-3 to TRBJ2-1; the D is unclear. Germline V gene lookup returns CDR1 SGHTA and CDR2 FQGTGA. The CDR3 is made up of 16 amino acids. V lost 1 base and J lost 1, with 11 bases in between. In DNA form, the CDR3 reads TGTGCCAGCAGCTTAAGCGTCAGGCGATCCTACAATGAGCAGTTCTTC. This sequence encodes CASSLSVRRSYNEQFF.